This TCR beta chain was found in a study of blood T cell repertoires in COVID-19. Study details: Donors in the United States, Italy and Spain gave samples during acute or convalescent COVID-19. T cells, B-cell-depleted T cells, or PBMCs supplied cDNA or gDNA.

Germline V gene data show CDR1 as MNHEY and CDR2 as SVGAGI. Trimming pared 2 bases from V and 4 bases from J, leaving 8 bases between. The CDR3 is made up of 13 amino acids. Per the study methods: Counts of nucleated cells, estimated from reference gene primer amplification, were obtained. Measured with immunoSEQ multiplex PCR; TCRdb has only the in-frame clones, and not every one. The V and J calls and the clone size are those of that table, but D and trimming were determined from the DNA. The sample holds approximately 60,000 clones, approximately 84% seen once. The rearrangement links TRBV6-5 to TRBJ1-1; possibly TRBD1 for D (5 bases). This clonotype originated in a man between 65 and 80 years old with active COVID-19. The sequenced sample consisted of peripheral blood. CDR3 coding DNA: TGTGCCAGCAGTTACGGGGGAGGCACTGAAGCTTTCTTT. Translating it yields CASSYGGGTEAFF.